Listed below are T cell receptor beta chains from one sample, sequenced in a study of T cell changes during pregnancy in multiple sclerosis. Sequencing was performed with immunoSEQ multiplex PCR; in TCRdb, only in-frame clones are kept and a portion is missing. Among 70,000 to 100,000 clones listed, about 94% were seen once. The sample consisted of peripheral blood, taken in the third trimester of pregnancy. The origin of the receptors is a female donor in good health, enrolled as a control in a pregnancy study. Both conserved end residues are part of each CDR3. Clone sizes are given selectively: once, few, many, or a class where the clone is expanded.

17	TRBV4-2	TRBJ2-7	-	CASSQDTTGGGSYEQYF
17	TRBV19	TRBJ2-2	-	CASTPQGGGTGTGELFF
15	TRBV5-4	TRBJ2-1	-	CASSLDRGSYNEQFF
12	TRBV7-2	TRBJ2-7	once	CASSLDNYEQYF
14	TRBV18	TRBJ2-7	-	CASQSRDRPYEQYF
14	TRBV19	TRBJ2-3	-	CASNPGQGADTQYF
13	TRBV7-9	TRBJ1-2	-	CASSFGGNYGYTF
17	TRBV7-9	TRBJ2-5	-	CASSLAPSGYLQETQYF
12	TRBV2	TRBJ2-7	few	CATTTGSGEQYF
14	TRBV9	TRBJ2-5	once	CASSQTTRGETQYF
15	TRBV4-1	TRBJ2-1	-	CASSQDGAGGNEQFF
14	TRBV7-7	TRBJ2-7	once	CASSLFAGDYEQYF
17	TRBV4-1	TRBJ2-2	once	CASSQALLAGGAGELFF
14	TRBV2	TRBJ2-5	-	CASSSDRGKETQYF
14	TRBV10-3	TRBJ1-2	few	CAISDPQGVSGYTF
16	TRBV5-6	TRBJ2-2	-	CASRQGQGANTGELFF
12	TRBV29-1	TRBJ2-1	-	CSGGQVVYEQFF
14	TRBV11-2	TRBJ2-1	-	CASSRLAGGDEQFF
13	TRBV14	TRBJ2-1	-	CASSQEARDEQFF
14	TRBV27	TRBJ2-7	-	CASSLTRLGYEQYF
13	TRBV6-6	TRBJ1-2	-	CAIPGTANYGYTF
13	TRBV7-9	TRBJ1-1	-	CASGTGQNTEAFF
15	TRBV19	TRBJ1-1	-	CASSIGGGMNTEAFF
13	TRBV6-5	TRBJ1-2	-	CASSQGANYGYTF
14	TRBV7-2	TRBJ2-1	-	CASSLRQGRNEQFF
15	TRBV7-9	TRBJ1-1	once	CASSLPGQGRAEAFF
17	TRBV7-9	TRBJ1-1	-	CASSFPVGTGKDTEAFF
14	TRBV5-1	TRBJ2-3	-	CASSLTGAGDTQYF
17	TRBV27	TRBJ1-3	once	CASSKIRTGLSGNTIYF
14	TRBV7-9	TRBJ2-1	-	CASSGDTAYNEQFF
13	TRBV28	TRBJ1-1	-	CASSFVERTEAFF
17	TRBV21-1	-	-	CASSKAPGLGYSYEQYF
17	TRBV11-3	TRBJ1-5	-	CASSSKDRAYSNQPQHF
12	TRBV5-4	TRBJ2-7	-	CASSLVGDEQYF
11	TRBV5-4	TRBJ2-7	-	CASSSQYEQYF
16	TRBV9	TRBJ2-6	-	CASSFKRGSGANVLTF
15	TRBV6-1	TRBJ2-7	-	CASSEGTSGSYEQYF
15	TRBV2	TRBJ1-5	-	CASRSRGYGNQPQHF
14	TRBV5-4	TRBJ1-1	-	CASSLAGGNTEAFF
11	TRBV2	TRBJ2-7	-	CASESYYEQYF
15	TRBV7-9	TRBJ2-2	-	CASSQDRRGTGELFF
19	TRBV28	TRBJ2-6	-	CASTSNWDRSTSGANVLTF
18	TRBV30	TRBJ1-5	-	CAWKWGGGLDRGNQPQHF
14	TRBV5-1	TRBJ1-1	-	CASSLAGSGTEAFF
15	TRBV6-5	TRBJ2-2	-	CATRQGGRNTGELFF
13	TRBV27	TRBJ2-7	-	CASSFRPIGEQYF
15	TRBV6-5	TRBJ1-1	-	CASSYSAGARTEAFF